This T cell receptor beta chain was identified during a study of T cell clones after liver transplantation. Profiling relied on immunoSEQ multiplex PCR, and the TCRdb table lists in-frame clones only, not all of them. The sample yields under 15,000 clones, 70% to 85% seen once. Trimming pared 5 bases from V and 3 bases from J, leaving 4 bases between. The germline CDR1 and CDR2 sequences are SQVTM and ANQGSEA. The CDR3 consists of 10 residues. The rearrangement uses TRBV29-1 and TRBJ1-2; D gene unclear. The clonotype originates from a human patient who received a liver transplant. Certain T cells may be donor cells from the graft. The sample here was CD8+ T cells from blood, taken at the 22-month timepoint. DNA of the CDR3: TGCAGCGTTCCCGACTATGGCTACACCTTC. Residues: CSVPDYGYTF.